The rows below give T cell receptor beta chains drawn from one sample of a study of T cell responses to AZD1222 COVID-19 vaccine. Assay used: immunoSEQ multiplex PCR; TCRdb lists only in-frame clones, some missing. The table has 100,000 to 150,000 clones, 94% seen once. The input for sequencing was peripheral blood, taken on day 0 of AZD1222 vaccination. The origin of the receptors is an adult in good health. Each CDR3 is given with its conserved first and last residue. Fields, in order: clone size, V gene, D gene, J gene, CDR3 DNA, CDR3 protein. A D gene is named only where the DNA matches it firmly. Clone size is not always given. Where it is, it says once, few, many or a class for expanded clones.

NA	TRBV11-1	TRBD2	TRBJ2-1	TGTGCCAGCCTTAGCGGGAGTCAGGGTGAGCAGTTCTTC	CASLSGSQGEQFF
NA	TRBV28	NA	TRBJ2-1	TGTGCCATTGATCGACGGGACAACAATGAGCAGTTCTTC	CAIDRRDNNEQFF
NA	TRBV28	TRBD1	TRBJ2-7	TGTGCCAGCAGTTCTCGGGACAGGGAGGGGGAGCAGTACTTC	CASSSRDREGEQYF
NA	TRBV4-1	NA	TRBJ1-2	TGCGCCAGCAGCCAAGATAGAGGGTATGGCTACACCTTC	CASSQDRGYGYTF
NA	TRBV5-1	TRBD1	TRBJ2-7	TGCGCCAGCAGGGGGCAAGGGACAGGGCAATTGCAGTACTTC	CASRGQGTGQLQYF
few	TRBV4-3	NA	TRBJ1-6	TGCGCCAGCAGCCAAGAGGCCTATAATTCACCCCTCCACTTT	CASSQEAYNSPLHF
NA	TRBV6-5	NA	TRBJ2-3	TGTGCCAGCAAAGACAGGGGAGGGACAGATACGCAGTATTTT	CASKDRGGTDTQYF
NA	TRBV9	NA	TRBJ1-2	TGTGCCAGCAGTGACGGAGGCTATGGCTACACCTTC	CASSDGGYGYTF
NA	TRBV4-2	NA	TRBJ2-1	TGTGCCAGCAGCCAAGATTGGACCCTACGGAATGAGCAGTTCTTC	CASSQDWTLRNEQFF
NA	TRBV30	TRBD2	TRBJ2-1	TGTGCCTGGAGCAGGGAGGGCTGGCGCTATGAGCAGTTCTTC	CAWSREGWRYEQFF
NA	TRBV5-1	NA	TRBJ2-2	TGCGCCAGCAGCTTGGGAACGAATTGGCTGAACACCGGGGAGCTGTTTTTT	CASSLGTNWLNTGELFF
once	TRBV6-6	NA	TRBJ1-2	TGTGCCAGCCGAGGAGGGAACTATGGCTACACCTTC	CASRGGNYGYTF
NA	TRBV15	NA	TRBJ1-4	TGTGCCACCAGCAGAGACTCTGGGAATAATGAAAAACTGTTTTTT	CATSRDSGNNEKLFF
NA	TRBV25-1	NA	TRBJ2-7	TGTGCCAGCAGTGGCGTCCCCGGGAAGGGGAGGTATCACGAGCAGTACTTC	CASSGVPGKGRYHEQYF
NA	TRBV5-1	TRBD2	TRBJ2-3	TGCGCCAGCAGCTTGGGTACTAGCGGGATGGCAGATACGCAGTATTTT	CASSLGTSGMADTQYF
few	TRBV6-5	NA	TRBJ2-1	TGTGCCAGCAGCTGGGACGACAACAATGAGCAGTTCTTC	CASSWDDNNEQFF
NA	TRBV7-2	NA	TRBJ1-6	TGTGCCAGCAGTCCCCACCAGGGCTACTCACCCCTCCACTTT	CASSPHQGYSPLHF
once	TRBV6-1	NA	TRBJ1-2	TGTGCCAGCAGTGAAGCGAGACGAGGGGCGGGGCGTTCGACCTTC	CASSEARRGAGRSTF
NA	TRBV2	NA	TRBJ1-1	TGTGCCAGCAGTGGGGCGGGAGAAACTTTCTTT	CASSGAGETFF
NA	TRBV2	TRBD1	TRBJ1-1	TGTGCCAGCAGTGGGACAGGGTACGACACTGAAGCTTTCTTT	CASSGTGYDTEAFF
NA	TRBV27	TRBD1	TRBJ1-2	TGTGCCAGCAGTAAGACAGGGGGCTACTATGGCTACACCTTC	CASSKTGGYYGYTF
NA	TRBV15	TRBD1	TRBJ1-6	TGTGCCACCAGCAACAGGGGATACGGGTCAGGGTCCTATAATTCACCCCTCCACTTT	CATSNRGYGSGSYNSPLHF
once	TRBV27	NA	TRBJ1-6	TGTGCCAGCACGCTTTACTTACATTCACCCCTCCACTTT	CASTLYLHSPLHF
once	TRBV3-1/TRBV3-2	NA	TRBJ1-2	TGTGCCAGCAGCCGGACGGGGGGCGACTATGGCTACACCTTC	CASSRTGGDYGYTF
NA	TRBV2	TRBD2	TRBJ2-1	TGTGCCAGCAGTGAAGGCGGACTAGCGGGGGTGGGGGAGCAGTTCTTC	CASSEGGLAGVGEQFF
NA	TRBV13	TRBD1	TRBJ2-7	TGTGCCAGCAGCGAAATGGGACAGGGGTTGTACGAGCAGTACTTC	CASSEMGQGLYEQYF
NA	TRBV4-3	NA	TRBJ1-5	TGCGCCAGCAGCCAAGACCACAGGCAGCCCCAGCATTTT	CASSQDHRQPQHF
NA	TRBV30	NA	TRBJ2-5	TGTGCCTGGGGGGCTAGCATACAAGAGACCCAGTACTTC	CAWGASIQETQYF
NA	TRBV19	TRBD1	TRBJ1-2	TGTGCCAGTACCGAGGGACAGGTTTCCCCAGGAGGCTACACCTTC	CASTEGQVSPGGYTF
NA	TRBV6-2/TRBV6-3	TRBD1	TRBJ2-7	TGTGCCAGCAGTTACACAGGACAGGGGGCCTACGAGCAGTACTTC	CASSYTGQGAYEQYF
NA	TRBV28	TRBD2	TRBJ2-7	TGTGCCACCTTCCCCGGGACTAGCGGGGGTGAGCAGTACTTC	CATFPGTSGGEQYF
NA	TRBV21-1	NA	TRBJ2-2	TGTGCCAGCAGCAAAGGAATGTGCAGGGAGGCCGGGGAGCTGTTTTTT	CASSKGMCREAGELFF
NA	TRBV7-3	TRBD2	TRBJ2-3	TGTGCCAGCAGCTTAGGACTAGCGGGAGGCACAGATACGCAGTATTTT	CASSLGLAGGTDTQYF
NA	TRBV4-1	TRBD2	TRBJ2-5	TGCGCCAGCAGCCAAGCAAGCCCCCCCACTAGCGAACAAGAGACCCAGTACTTC	CASSQASPPTSEQETQYF
NA	TRBV7-8	NA	TRBJ2-1	TGTGCCAGCAGCCCGGGCAGCTACAATGAGCAGTTCTTC	CASSPGSYNEQFF
few	TRBV2	TRBD2	TRBJ2-7	TGTGCCAGCAGTGAAAGGCGGGAGCGACGCTACGAGCAGTACTTC	CASSERRERRYEQYF
NA	TRBV2	NA	TRBJ2-3	TGTGCCAGCAGTGATTGGATCACAGATACGCAGTATTTT	CASSDWITDTQYF
NA	TRBV2	NA	TRBJ2-7	TGTGCCAGCAGAGAGCGGGACACACCAACCTACGAGCAGTACTTC	CASRERDTPTYEQYF
NA	TRBV5-1	NA	TRBJ1-4	TGCGCCAGCAGCTTTCGTGGGGATGAAAAACTGTTTTTT	CASSFRGDEKLFF
NA	TRBV4-1	TRBD1	TRBJ1-2	TGCGCCAGCAGCCGAACGCCCGGGACAGGGAACGCCCGTGGCTACACCTTC	CASSRTPGTGNARGYTF
NA	TRBV11-2	NA	TRBJ2-1	TGTGCCAGCAGCTTAGACTCTCGGGAGCAGTTCTTC	CASSLDSREQFF
once	TRBV6-1	NA	TRBJ2-7	TGTGCCAGCAGTGAAATGGTCCCGGGCGCGGGTCGGCACGAGCAGTACTTC	CASSEMVPGAGRHEQYF
NA	TRBV19	TRBD2	TRBJ2-3	TGTGCCAGTAGTATGCCTTCTAGCGGGACTCCAGATACGCAGTATTTT	CASSMPSSGTPDTQYF
once	TRBV2	NA	TRBJ1-5	TGTGCCAGCAGTGACGGGCGGCCCCAGCATTTT	CASSDGRPQHF
NA	TRBV5-1	TRBD1	TRBJ1-3	TGCGCCAGCAGCCCGGGACAGGGGACAACTGGAAACACCATATATTTT	CASSPGQGTTGNTIYF
NA	TRBV3-1/TRBV3-2	TRBD1	TRBJ1-2	TGTGCCAGCAGGGACAGGGGGGGAGGTAACTATGGCTACACCTTC	CASRDRGGGNYGYTF
NA	TRBV12-1	NA	TRBJ1-1	TGTGCCAGCAGCGGACAGGGGGACACTGAAGCTTTCTTT	CASSGQGDTEAFF
NA	TRBV3-1/TRBV3-2	NA	TRBJ1-6	TGTGCCAGCAGCCAAGAAGGGCGCTCCTATAATTCACCCCTCCACTTT	CASSQEGRSYNSPLHF